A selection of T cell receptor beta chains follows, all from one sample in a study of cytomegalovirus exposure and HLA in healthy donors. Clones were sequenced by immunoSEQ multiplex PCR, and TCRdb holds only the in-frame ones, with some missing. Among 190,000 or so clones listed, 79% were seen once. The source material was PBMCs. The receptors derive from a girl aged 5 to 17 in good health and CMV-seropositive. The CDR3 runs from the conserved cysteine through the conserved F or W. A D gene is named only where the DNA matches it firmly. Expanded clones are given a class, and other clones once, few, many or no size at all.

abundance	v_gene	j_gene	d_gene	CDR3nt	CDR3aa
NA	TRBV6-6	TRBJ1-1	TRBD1	TGTGCCAGCAGTCCGTGGACAGGATCCACTGAAGCTTTCTTT	CASSPWTGSTEAFF
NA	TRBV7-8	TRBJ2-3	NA	TGTGCCAGCAGCTTTCAGGCCGCCGGCACAGATACGCAGTATTTT	CASSFQAAGTDTQYF
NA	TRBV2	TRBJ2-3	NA	TGTGCCAGCAGCCGGGGGGCGGATACGCAGTATTTT	CASSRGADTQYF
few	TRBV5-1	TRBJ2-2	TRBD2	TGCGCCAGCAGCACTGGACTAGCGGGGGGCACAACCGGGGAGCTGTTTTTT	CASSTGLAGGTTGELFF
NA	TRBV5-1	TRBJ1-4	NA	TGCGCCACGAGCCCAGGGGCCACACGCGAAAAACTGTTTTTT	CATSPGATREKLFF
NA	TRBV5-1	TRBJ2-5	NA	TGCGCCAGCAGCTTGGGACAGCAAGAGACCCAGTACTTC	CASSLGQQETQYF
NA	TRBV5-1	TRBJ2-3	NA	TGCGCCAGCAGCTTGGGGCAGGGTCAAGGCACAGATACGCAGTATTTT	CASSLGQGQGTDTQYF
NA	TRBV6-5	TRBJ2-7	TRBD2	TGTGCCAGCAGTTACTCTAGCGGGGGGGCCTACGAGCAGTACTTC	CASSYSSGGAYEQYF
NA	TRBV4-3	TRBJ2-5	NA	TGCGCCAGCAGCCAAGGAACCTCAGGGCGGGGAGAGACCCAGTACTTC	CASSQGTSGRGETQYF
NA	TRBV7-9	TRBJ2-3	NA	TGTGCCAGCAGCTACGAAGGGGCCCTTTTAATCACAGATACGCAGTATTTT	CASSYEGALLITDTQYF
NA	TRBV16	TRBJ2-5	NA	TGTGCCAGCAGCCAATCATCAGGGACCCAGTACTTC	CASSQSSGTQYF
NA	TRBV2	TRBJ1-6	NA	TGTGCCAGCAGTGAAGTTGGCCAGGGGAATTCACCCCTCCACTTT	CASSEVGQGNSPLHF
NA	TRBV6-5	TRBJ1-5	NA	TGTGCCAGCAGCCCGACATTCAGCAATCAGCCCCAGCATTTT	CASSPTFSNQPQHF
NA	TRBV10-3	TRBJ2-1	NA	TGTGCCATCAGTGAAAAGACTGTCAATGAGCAGTTCTTC	CAISEKTVNEQFF
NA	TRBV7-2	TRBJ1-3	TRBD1	TGTGCCAGCAGCTTAGTACAGGGGGATCGGAACACCATATATTTT	CASSLVQGDRNTIYF
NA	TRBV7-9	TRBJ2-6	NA	TGTGCCAGCAGCCCCCGCAGGGTTAGGGCCAACGTCCTGACTTTC	CASSPRRVRANVLTF
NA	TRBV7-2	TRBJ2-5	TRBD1	TGTGCCAGCAGCTTAGTGGGACAGGAGACCCAGTACTTC	CASSLVGQETQYF
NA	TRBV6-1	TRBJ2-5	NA	TGTGCCAGCAGTGAATTAATACAAGAGACCCAGTACTTC	CASSELIQETQYF
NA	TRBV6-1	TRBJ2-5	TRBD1	TGTGCCAGCAGTGGGACAGGGATTTGGCAAGAGACCCAGTACTTC	CASSGTGIWQETQYF
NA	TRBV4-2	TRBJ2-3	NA	TGTGCCAGCAGCCAAAGCGGAATCACAGATACGCAGTATTTT	CASSQSGITDTQYF
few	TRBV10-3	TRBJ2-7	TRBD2	TGTGCCATCCAGCCCAGCGGGTGGGAGGGGCACTCCTACGAGCAGTACTTC	CAIQPSGWEGHSYEQYF
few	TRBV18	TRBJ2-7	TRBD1	TGTGCCAGCTCACCCAGGGACAGCCATCGCGACGAGCAGTACTTC	CASSPRDSHRDEQYF
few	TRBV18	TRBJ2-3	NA	TGTGCCAGCTCACCACCGCAGGGGACAGATACGCAGTATTTT	CASSPPQGTDTQYF
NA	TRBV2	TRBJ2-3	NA	TGTGCCAGCAGTTCTACAGGGGGGGACAGGACAGATACGCAGTATTTT	CASSSTGGDRTDTQYF
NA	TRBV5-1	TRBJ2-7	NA	TGCGGCAGCAGCGGGGCGACAGGGATTATCAAGGAGCAGTACTTC	CGSSGATGIIKEQYF
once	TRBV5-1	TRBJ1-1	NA	TGCGCCAGCAGCCCTGGGACAATTAACACTGAAGCTTTCTTT	CASSPGTINTEAFF
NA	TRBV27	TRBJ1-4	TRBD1	TGTGCCAGCAGTTTATACAGGGGGGACGAAAAACTGTTTTTT	CASSLYRGDEKLFF
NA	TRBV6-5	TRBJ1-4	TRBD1	TGTGCCAGCAGTACCGACAGGGTTGGAAATGAAAAACTGTTTTTT	CASSTDRVGNEKLFF
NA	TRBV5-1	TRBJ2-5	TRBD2	TGCGCCAGCAGCTTTGGGACTAGCGGGGAGTTAGAGACCCAGTACTTC	CASSFGTSGELETQYF
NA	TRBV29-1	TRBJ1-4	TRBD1	TGCAGCGTTGAACTGTTCGAGGGGGCGCTTGCAAAACTGTTTTTT	CSVELFEGALAKLFF
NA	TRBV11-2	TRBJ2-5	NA	TGTGCCAGCAGCTATGGGCAGGGGTTTAGGGAGACCCAGTACTTC	CASSYGQGFRETQYF
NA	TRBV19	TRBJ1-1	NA	TGTGCCAGTAGCGACCGAGCGGGGGGGGCCAAAGCTTTCTTT	CASSDRAGGAKAFF
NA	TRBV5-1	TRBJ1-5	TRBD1	TGCGCCAGCAGCTTCGGGACAGGGAAGGACAATCAGCCCCAGCATTTT	CASSFGTGKDNQPQHF
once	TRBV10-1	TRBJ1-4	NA	TGCGCCAGCACAGGAACTAATGAAAAACTGTTTTTT	CASTGTNEKLFF
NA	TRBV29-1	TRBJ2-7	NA	TGCAGCGTTCGAACAGGAAACTCCTACGAGCAGTACTTC	CSVRTGNSYEQYF
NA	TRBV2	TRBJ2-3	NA	TGTGCCAGCTCCCTGAGGCAGGGTAGCACAGATACGCAGTATTTT	CASSLRQGSTDTQYF
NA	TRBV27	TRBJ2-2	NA	TGTGCCAGCAGTTTTTTGGGGGCCCCCGGGGAGCTGTTTTTT	CASSFLGAPGELFF
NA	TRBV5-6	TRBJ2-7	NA	TGTGCCAGCAGCACGGGGGACGCCCCCTACGAGCAGTACTTC	CASSTGDAPYEQYF